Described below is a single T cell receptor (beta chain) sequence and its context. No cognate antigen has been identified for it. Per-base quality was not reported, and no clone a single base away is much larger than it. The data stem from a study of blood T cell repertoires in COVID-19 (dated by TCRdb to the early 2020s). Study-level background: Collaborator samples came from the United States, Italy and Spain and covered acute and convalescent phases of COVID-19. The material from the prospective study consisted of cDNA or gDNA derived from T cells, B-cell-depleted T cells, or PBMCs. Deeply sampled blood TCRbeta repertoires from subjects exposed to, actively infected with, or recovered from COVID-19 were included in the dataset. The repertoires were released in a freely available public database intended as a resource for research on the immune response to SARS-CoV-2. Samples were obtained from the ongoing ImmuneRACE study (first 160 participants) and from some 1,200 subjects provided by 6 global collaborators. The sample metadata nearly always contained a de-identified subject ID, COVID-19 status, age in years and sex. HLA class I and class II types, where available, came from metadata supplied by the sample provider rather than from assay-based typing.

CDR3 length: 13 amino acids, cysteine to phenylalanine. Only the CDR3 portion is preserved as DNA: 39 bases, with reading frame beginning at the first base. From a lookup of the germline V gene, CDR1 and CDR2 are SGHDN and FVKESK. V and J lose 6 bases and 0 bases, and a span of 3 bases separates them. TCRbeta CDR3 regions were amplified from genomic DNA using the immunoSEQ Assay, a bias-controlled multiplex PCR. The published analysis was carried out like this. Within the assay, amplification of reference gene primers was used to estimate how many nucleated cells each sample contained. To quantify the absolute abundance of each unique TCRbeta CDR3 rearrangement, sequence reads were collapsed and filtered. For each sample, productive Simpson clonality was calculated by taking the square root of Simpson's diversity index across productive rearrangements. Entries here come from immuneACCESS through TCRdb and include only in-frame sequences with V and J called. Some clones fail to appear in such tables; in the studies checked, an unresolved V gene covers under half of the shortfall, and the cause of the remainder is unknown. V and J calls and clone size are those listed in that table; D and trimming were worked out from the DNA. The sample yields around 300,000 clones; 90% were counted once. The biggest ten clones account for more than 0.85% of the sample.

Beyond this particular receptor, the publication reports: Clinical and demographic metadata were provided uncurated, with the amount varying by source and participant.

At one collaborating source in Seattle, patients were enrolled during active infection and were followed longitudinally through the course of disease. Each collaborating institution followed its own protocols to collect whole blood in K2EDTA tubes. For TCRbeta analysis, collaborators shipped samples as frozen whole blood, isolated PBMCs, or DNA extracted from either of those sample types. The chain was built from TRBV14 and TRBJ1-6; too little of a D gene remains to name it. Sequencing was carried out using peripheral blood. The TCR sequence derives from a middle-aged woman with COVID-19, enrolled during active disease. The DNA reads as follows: TGTGCCAGCAGTAGCTCCTATAATTCACCCCTCCACTTT. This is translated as CASSSSYNSPLHF.